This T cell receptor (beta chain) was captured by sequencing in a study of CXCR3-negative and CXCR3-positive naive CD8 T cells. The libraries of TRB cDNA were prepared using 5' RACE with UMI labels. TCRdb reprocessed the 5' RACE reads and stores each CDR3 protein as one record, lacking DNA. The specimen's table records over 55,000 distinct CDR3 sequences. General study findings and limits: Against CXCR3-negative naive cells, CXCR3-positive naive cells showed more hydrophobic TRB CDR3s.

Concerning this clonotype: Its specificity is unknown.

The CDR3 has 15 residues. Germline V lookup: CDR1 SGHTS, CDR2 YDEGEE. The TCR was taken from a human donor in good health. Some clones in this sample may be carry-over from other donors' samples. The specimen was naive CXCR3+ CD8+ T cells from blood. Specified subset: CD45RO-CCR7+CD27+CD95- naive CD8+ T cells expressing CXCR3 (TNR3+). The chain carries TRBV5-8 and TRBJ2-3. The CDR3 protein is CASSLVGLGTDTQYF.